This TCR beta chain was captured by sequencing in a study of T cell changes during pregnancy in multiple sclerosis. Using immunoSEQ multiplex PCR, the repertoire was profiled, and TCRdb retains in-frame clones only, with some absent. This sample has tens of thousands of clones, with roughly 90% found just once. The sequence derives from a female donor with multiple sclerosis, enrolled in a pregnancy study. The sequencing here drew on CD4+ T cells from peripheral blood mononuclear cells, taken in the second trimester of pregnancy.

This CDR3 reads CASSLARLAGGEQYF. CDR3 in DNA: TGTGCCAGCAGCTTAGCGCGCCTAGCGGGAGGGGAGCAGTACTTC. The V call is TRBV7-9, the J call TRBJ2-7; 12 bases fit TRBD2. V lost 0 bases, J lost 7 bases, and 4 bases stayed unmatched. Germline V CDR1 and CDR2: SEHNR, FQNEAQ (reference sequence). The CDR3 has 15 amino acids.